This is a list of T cell receptor beta chains from one sample in a study of control samples from healthy donors and cancer patients. Assay used: immunoSEQ multiplex PCR; TCRdb lists only in-frame clones, some missing. The sample comprises 50,000 to 70,000 clones, around 96% of which are singletons, and roughly 0.99% rests with the top ten. The sequenced sample was blood. Receptor source: a young woman in good health. Both conserved end residues are part of each CDR3. The D gene is left open where the match is weak. Expanded clones are given a class, and other clones once, few, many or no size at all.

V: TRBV6-5
size: -
length: 13
D: -
J: TRBJ1-2
DNA: TGTGCCAGCAGTTACGGGGGGACGGATGGCTACACCTTC
CDR3: CASSYGGTDGYTF

V: TRBV19
size: -
length: 13
D: -
J: TRBJ1-1
DNA: TGTGCCAGTAGTATAGGGACATTCACTGAAGCTTTCTTT
CDR3: CASSIGTFTEAFF

V: TRBV3-1/TRBV3-2
size: -
length: 14
D: -
J: TRBJ1-6
DNA: TGTGCCAGCAGCCAAGTGCAGGGTAATTCACCCCTCCACTTT
CDR3: CASSQVQGNSPLHF

V: TRBV14
size: once
length: 14
D: -
J: TRBJ1-1
DNA: TGTGCCAGCAGCCAAGTTGGGGGGAACACTGAAGCTTTCTTT
CDR3: CASSQVGGNTEAFF

V: TRBV2
size: -
length: 17
D: -
J: TRBJ1-3
DNA: TGTGCCAGCAGTGAAAACACAGGGAACTACCTCGGAAACACCATATATTTT
CDR3: CASSENTGNYLGNTIYF

V: TRBV10-3
size: -
length: 13
D: -
J: TRBJ1-2
DNA: TGTGCCATCAGTGGGGCAGGGGTCTATGGCTACACCTTC
CDR3: CAISGAGVYGYTF

V: TRBV7-2
size: once
length: 15
D: -
J: TRBJ2-3
DNA: TGTGCCAGCAGCCTCACGAGCGAGAGCACAGATACGCAGTATTTT
CDR3: CASSLTSESTDTQYF

V: TRBV9
size: -
length: 8
D: -
J: TRBJ2-7
DNA: TGTGCCATTAACGAGCAGTACTTC
CDR3: CAINEQYF

V: TRBV4-1
size: -
length: 15
D: TRBD1
J: TRBJ2-2
DNA: TGCGCCAGCAGCCATATCGACAGGGATGGCGGGGAGCTGTTTTTT
CDR3: CASSHIDRDGGELFF

V: TRBV4-3
size: -
length: 13
D: -
J: TRBJ1-1
DNA: TGCGCCAGCAGCCAAGCTAGTTTCACTGAAGCTTTCTTT
CDR3: CASSQASFTEAFF

V: TRBV5-6
size: -
length: 11
D: -
J: TRBJ1-1
DNA: TGTGCCAGCAGCTTAAGGGACCGAGCTTTCTTT
CDR3: CASSLRDRAFF

V: TRBV4-3
size: -
length: 15
D: -
J: TRBJ2-3
DNA: TGCGCCAGCAGCCAAGATGGGGCCTCCACAGATACGCAGTATTTT
CDR3: CASSQDGASTDTQYF

V: TRBV18
size: -
length: 11
D: -
J: TRBJ1-2
DNA: TGTGCCAGCCCTACCGATCGGGGCTACACCTTC
CDR3: CASPTDRGYTF

V: TRBV27
size: -
length: 14
D: TRBD1
J: TRBJ1-5
DNA: TGTGCCACCCGGGACAGTTCTAGCAATCAGCCCCAGCATTTT
CDR3: CATRDSSSNQPQHF

V: TRBV15
size: -
length: 16
D: -
J: TRBJ1-3
DNA: TGTGCCACCAGCCCCTATGGGGGGGTCTCTGGAAACACCATATATTTT
CDR3: CATSPYGGVSGNTIYF

V: TRBV25-1
size: few
length: 14
D: -
J: TRBJ2-7
DNA: TGTGCCAGCAGTGATCGGATGAGCTCCTACGAGCAGTACTTC
CDR3: CASSDRMSSYEQYF

V: TRBV6-6
size: -
length: 13
D: -
J: TRBJ2-7
DNA: TGTGCCAGCGGTAGGCTCTCCTCCTACGAGCAGTACTTC
CDR3: CASGRLSSYEQYF

V: TRBV5-1
size: -
length: 18
D: TRBD2
J: TRBJ2-5
DNA: TGCGCCAGCAGCTTGTTCTCTAGCGGGGGGAGGAGGCAAGAGACCCAGTACTTC
CDR3: CASSLFSSGGRRQETQYF

V: TRBV4-2
size: few
length: 15
D: TRBD2
J: TRBJ2-1
DNA: TGTGCCAGCAGCCAGGCTAGCGGGGGCTACAATGAGCAGTTCTTC
CDR3: CASSQASGGYNEQFF

V: TRBV19
size: -
length: 14
D: -
J: TRBJ2-7
DNA: TGTGCCAGTAACAATGGTGCGGGGCTAGGCGAGCAGTACTTC
CDR3: CASNNGAGLGEQYF

V: TRBV7-9
size: -
length: 13
D: -
J: TRBJ1-6
DNA: TGTGCCAGCAGCTTAGTGACTAATTCACCCCTCCACTTT
CDR3: CASSLVTNSPLHF

V: TRBV27
size: -
length: 14
D: -
J: TRBJ1-4
DNA: TGTGCCAGCAGTTTATGGGCAACTAATGAAAAACTGTTTTTT
CDR3: CASSLWATNEKLFF

V: TRBV3-1/TRBV3-2
size: -
length: 16
D: -
J: TRBJ2-7
DNA: TGTGCCAGCAGCCAAGAGGCGGCTGGTGCAGGCTACGAGCAGTACTTC
CDR3: CASSQEAAGAGYEQYF

V: TRBV11-2
size: -
length: 16
D: TRBD1
J: TRBJ1-1
DNA: TGTGCCAGCACCTGGTTGGGGACAGGGAGGAACACTGAAGCTTTCTTT
CDR3: CASTWLGTGRNTEAFF

V: TRBV18
size: -
length: 14
D: -
J: TRBJ1-1
DNA: TGTGCCAGCTCCAAAACCAGGGCGAACACTGAAGCTTTCTTT
CDR3: CASSKTRANTEAFF

V: TRBV18
size: once
length: 11
D: -
J: TRBJ2-3
DNA: TGTGCCAGCTCTCCGTCGGATACGCAGTATTTT
CDR3: CASSPSDTQYF

V: TRBV5-1
size: -
length: 15
D: -
J: TRBJ1-4
DNA: TGCGCCAGCAGGGACAGCCAGAGCTGGGATGAAAAACTGTTTTTT
CDR3: CASRDSQSWDEKLFF

V: TRBV9
size: -
length: 14
D: -
J: TRBJ1-1
DNA: TGTGCCAGCAGCCCCCCGGGTGGTTTTGCTGAAGCTTTCTTT
CDR3: CASSPPGGFAEAFF

V: TRBV11-2
size: -
length: 14
D: -
J: TRBJ2-7
DNA: TGTGCCAGCAGCTTAAAAGGGGGGGACGTCGAGCAGTACTTC
CDR3: CASSLKGGDVEQYF

V: TRBV7-2
size: -
length: 17
D: TRBD2
J: TRBJ2-7
DNA: TGTGCCAGCAGCAGAACCTCCGGGACTAGCGAGGCCTACGAGCAGTACTTC
CDR3: CASSRTSGTSEAYEQYF

V: TRBV30
size: once
length: 13
D: TRBD1
J: TRBJ1-2
DNA: TGTGCCTGGAGTGTGACAGGGGGCTATGGCTACACCTTC
CDR3: CAWSVTGGYGYTF

V: TRBV18
size: once
length: 15
D: TRBD2
J: TRBJ2-1
DNA: TGTGCCAGCTCACCAACGGCGGGGGGTGGCGATGAGCAGTTCTTC
CDR3: CASSPTAGGGDEQFF

V: TRBV6-5
size: once
length: 13
D: -
J: TRBJ2-7
DNA: TGTGCCAGCACCACTCCGAGGGGTAACGAGCAGTACTTC
CDR3: CASTTPRGNEQYF

V: TRBV6-6
size: -
length: 14
D: -
J: TRBJ2-3
DNA: TGTGCCAGCAGCCCTTTTGAGGCCACAGATACGCAGTATTTT
CDR3: CASSPFEATDTQYF

V: TRBV30
size: -
length: 14
D: TRBD2
J: TRBJ2-5
DNA: TGTGCCTGGAGTCGGGGGGGGTCTACAGAGACCCAGTACTTC
CDR3: CAWSRGGSTETQYF

V: TRBV7-2
size: once
length: 15
D: TRBD1
J: TRBJ1-3
DNA: TGTGCCAGCAGACACTCCCAGGGGGGGGAAAACACCATATATTTT
CDR3: CASRHSQGGENTIYF

V: TRBV10-3
size: -
length: 15
D: -
J: TRBJ1-5
DNA: TGTGCCATCAGTGAGTCGGTCACCGGGAATCAGCCCCAGCATTTT
CDR3: CAISESVTGNQPQHF

V: TRBV7-9
size: -
length: 14
D: TRBD1
J: TRBJ1-2
DNA: TGTGCCAGCAGCCGGGGACAGACAAACTATGGCTACACCTTC
CDR3: CASSRGQTNYGYTF

V: TRBV15
size: -
length: 12
D: -
J: TRBJ2-3
DNA: TGTGCCACCAGGAGCTACACAGATACGCAGTATTTT
CDR3: CATRSYTDTQYF

V: TRBV4-3
size: -
length: 15
D: -
J: TRBJ1-2
DNA: TGCGCCAGCAGCCCCACCCTGATAAACGTATATGGCTACACCTTC
CDR3: CASSPTLINVYGYTF

V: TRBV11-3
size: -
length: 16
D: -
J: TRBJ2-2
DNA: TGTGCCAGCAGCTTAGAGGGGCAGATGAACACCGGGGAGCTGTTTTTT
CDR3: CASSLEGQMNTGELFF

V: TRBV19
size: -
length: 13
D: TRBD1
J: TRBJ2-5
DNA: TGTGCCAGTATCGGCAGGGGGAAAGAGACCCAGTACTTC
CDR3: CASIGRGKETQYF

V: TRBV7-8
size: -
length: 14
D: -
J: TRBJ2-5
DNA: TGTGCCAGCAGCCCCCCCCCACTTCGAGAGACCCAGTACTTC
CDR3: CASSPPPLRETQYF